This T cell receptor (beta chain) emerged from a study of T cell changes during pregnancy in multiple sclerosis. The germline V gene encodes CDR1 SGHNT and CDR2 YYREEE (reference sequence). The V end was cut by 1 base, the J end by 8 bases, with 10 bases between. This CDR3 is built from 13 residues. The table came from immunoSEQ multiplex PCR; TCRdb's copy has only in-frame clones and leaves some out. This table holds about 40,000 clones, about 90% found once. This sequence joins TRBV5-4 and TRBJ2-1; D might be TRBD1 (5 bases). Sample: CD4+ T cells from peripheral blood mononuclear cells, taken before pregnancy. This clonotype originated in a female donor with multiple sclerosis, enrolled in a pregnancy study. This CDR3 reads CASSLPDSHEQFF. Written as DNA, the CDR3 is TGTGCCAGCAGCTTGCCCGACAGTCATGAGCAGTTCTTC. The variable domain in full, with the rest retrieved from reference TRBV5-4 and TRBJ2-1, is ETGVTQSPTHLIKTRGQQVTLRCSSQSGHNTVSWYQQALGQGPQFIFQYYREEENGRGNFPPRFSGLQFPNYSSELNVNALELDDSALYLCASSLPDSHEQFFGPGTRLTVL.